A selection of T cell receptor beta chains follows, all from one sample in a study of cytomegalovirus exposure and HLA in healthy donors. Clones were sequenced by immunoSEQ multiplex PCR, and TCRdb holds only the in-frame ones, with some missing. This table holds 90,000 to 140,000 clones, over 70% found once. What was sequenced was PBMCs. These receptors all stem from a male donor in good health and CMV-seronegative. Each CDR3 is given with its conserved first and last residue. Each record gives: V gene, D gene, J gene, clone size, CDR3 protein, CDR3 DNA. A D gene is named only where the DNA matches it firmly. Size is omitted from some rows. Given values are once, few, many or a class for expanded clones.

TRBV7-9	.	TRBJ2-2	once	CASSLGGRLTGELFF	TGTGCCAGCAGCTTAGGTGGGAGGCTTACCGGGGAGCTGTTTTTT
TRBV4-2	TRBD2	TRBJ2-2	.	CASSQDASGVEGELFF	TGTGCCAGCAGCCAAGATGCCAGCGGGGTCGAGGGGGAGCTGTTTTTT
TRBV5-1	.	TRBJ2-5	.	CASSLGGVRETQYF	TGCGCCAGCAGCTTGGGGGGAGTTCGGGAGACCCAGTACTTC
TRBV7-2	.	TRBJ2-3	few	CASSSQKGIRTDTQYF	TGTGCCAGCAGCTCACAGAAGGGGATACGCACAGATACGCAGTATTTT
TRBV28	.	TRBJ2-7	.	CASDQGSSYEQYF	TGTGCCAGTGATCAAGGGAGCTCCTACGAGCAGTACTTC
TRBV6-1	.	TRBJ1-3	once	CASSERRGSSGNTIYF	TGTGCCAGCAGTGAACGAAGGGGTAGCTCTGGAAACACCATATATTTT
TRBV5-1	.	TRBJ1-3	.	CASSIGEGNTIYF	TGCGCCAGCAGCATAGGGGAAGGAAACACCATATATTTT
TRBV11-3	.	TRBJ2-3	.	CASSLSYTDTQYF	TGTGCCAGCAGCCTGTCCTACACAGATACGCAGTATTTT
TRBV28	TRBD1	TRBJ1-5	.	CASRGTGSRPQHF	TGTGCCAGCAGGGGGACAGGGTCCCGGCCCCAGCATTTT
TRBV19	TRBD1	TRBJ2-1	.	CASSSQGASSYNEQFF	TGTGCCAGTAGTAGCCAGGGGGCCAGCTCCTACAATGAGCAGTTCTTC
TRBV7-2	TRBD1	TRBJ1-1	.	CASSLQGARTEAFF	TGTGCCAGCAGCTTACAGGGGGCGAGGACTGAAGCTTTCTTT
TRBV5-5	TRBD1	TRBJ2-7	.	CASSFLGQYGTYEQYF	TGTGCCAGCAGCTTTTTGGGACAGTACGGAACCTACGAGCAGTACTTC
TRBV7-9	.	TRBJ1-5	.	CSSSSRDTPGQPQHF	TGTTCCAGCAGCTCCCGAGACACTCCTGGGCAGCCCCAGCATTTT
TRBV7-9	TRBD2	TRBJ2-2	few	CASSLLSGINTGELFF	TGTGCCAGCAGCTTACTCAGCGGGATAAACACCGGGGAGCTGTTTTTT
TRBV4-2	.	TRBJ2-1	.	CASSQDLTGLRDEQFF	TGTGCCAGCAGCCAAGATCTGACAGGCCTTCGGGATGAGCAGTTCTTC
TRBV21-1	.	TRBJ2-4	.	CASSPDTTIAKNIQYF	TGTGCCAGCAGCCCGGACACCACAATAGCCAAAAACATTCAGTACTTC
TRBV28	TRBD1	TRBJ2-7	.	CASSSPGTGTDEQYF	TGTGCCAGCAGTTCACCCGGGACAGGGACCGACGAGCAGTACTTC
TRBV19	TRBD1	TRBJ1-5	.	CASSIWGQGGFQPQHF	TGTGCCAGTAGTATTTGGGGACAGGGGGGATTTCAGCCCCAGCATTTT
TRBV2	.	TRBJ2-7	.	CASSGQINEQYF	TGTGCCAGCAGTGGACAAATTAACGAGCAGTACTTC
TRBV27	TRBD2	TRBJ2-7	.	CASSLGSSGSYEQYF	TGTGCCAGCAGTTTAGGGTCTAGCGGGTCCTACGAGCAGTACTTC
TRBV27	TRBD2	TRBJ2-1	.	CASSLSLAGHNEQFF	TGTGCCAGCAGTTTAAGTCTAGCGGGGCACAATGAGCAGTTCTTC
TRBV9	.	TRBJ2-1	.	CASSVSQAPSYNEQFF	TGTGCCAGCAGCGTTAGTCAGGCACCCTCCTACAATGAGCAGTTCTTC
TRBV5-1	TRBD1	TRBJ1-1	.	CASSAGQTNTEAFF	TGCGCCAGCAGCGCGGGACAGACGAACACTGAAGCTTTCTTT
TRBV9	.	TRBJ1-2	.	CASSAPRGAVGGYTF	TGTGCCAGCAGCGCGCCCCGGGGGGCGGTCGGGGGCTACACCTTC